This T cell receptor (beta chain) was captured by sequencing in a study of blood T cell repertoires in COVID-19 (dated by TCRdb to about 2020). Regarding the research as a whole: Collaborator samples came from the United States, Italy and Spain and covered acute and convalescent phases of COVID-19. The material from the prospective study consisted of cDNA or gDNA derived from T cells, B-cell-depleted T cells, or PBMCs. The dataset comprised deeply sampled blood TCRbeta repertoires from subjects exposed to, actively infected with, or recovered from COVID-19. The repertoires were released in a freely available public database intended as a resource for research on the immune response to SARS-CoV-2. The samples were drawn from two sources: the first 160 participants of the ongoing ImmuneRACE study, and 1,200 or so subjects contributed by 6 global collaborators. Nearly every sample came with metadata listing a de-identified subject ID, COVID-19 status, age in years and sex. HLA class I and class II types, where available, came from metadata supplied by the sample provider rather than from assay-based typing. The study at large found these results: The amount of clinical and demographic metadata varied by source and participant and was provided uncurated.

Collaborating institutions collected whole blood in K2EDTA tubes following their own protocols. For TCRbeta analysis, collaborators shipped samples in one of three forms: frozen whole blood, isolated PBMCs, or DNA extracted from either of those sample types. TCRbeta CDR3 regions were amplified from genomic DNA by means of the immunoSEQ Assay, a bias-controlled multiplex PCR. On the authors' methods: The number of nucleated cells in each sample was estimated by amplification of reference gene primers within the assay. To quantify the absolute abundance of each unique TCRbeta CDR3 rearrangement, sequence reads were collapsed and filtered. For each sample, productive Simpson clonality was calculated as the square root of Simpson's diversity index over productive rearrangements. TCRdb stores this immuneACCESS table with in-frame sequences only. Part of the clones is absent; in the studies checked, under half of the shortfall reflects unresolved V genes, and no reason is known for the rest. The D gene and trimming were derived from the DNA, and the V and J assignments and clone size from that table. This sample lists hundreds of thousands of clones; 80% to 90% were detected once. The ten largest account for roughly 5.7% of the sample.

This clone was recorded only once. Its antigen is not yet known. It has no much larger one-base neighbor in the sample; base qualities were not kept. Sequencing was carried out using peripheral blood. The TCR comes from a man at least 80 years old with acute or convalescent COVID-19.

The sequenced DNA: TGTGCCAGCAATACCGGAGTTGGTGAGCAGTTCTTC. The encoded protein is CASNTGVGEQFF. The rearrangement joined TRBV12-3 or TRBV12-4 to TRBJ2-1; the D gene identity is not certain. V was cut back by 7 bases and J by 9 bases, leaving a gap of 13 bases between them. From the cysteine through the phenylalanine, the CDR3 covers 12 amino acids. Here the CDR3 DNA is all that survives: 36 bases in frame from base 1.